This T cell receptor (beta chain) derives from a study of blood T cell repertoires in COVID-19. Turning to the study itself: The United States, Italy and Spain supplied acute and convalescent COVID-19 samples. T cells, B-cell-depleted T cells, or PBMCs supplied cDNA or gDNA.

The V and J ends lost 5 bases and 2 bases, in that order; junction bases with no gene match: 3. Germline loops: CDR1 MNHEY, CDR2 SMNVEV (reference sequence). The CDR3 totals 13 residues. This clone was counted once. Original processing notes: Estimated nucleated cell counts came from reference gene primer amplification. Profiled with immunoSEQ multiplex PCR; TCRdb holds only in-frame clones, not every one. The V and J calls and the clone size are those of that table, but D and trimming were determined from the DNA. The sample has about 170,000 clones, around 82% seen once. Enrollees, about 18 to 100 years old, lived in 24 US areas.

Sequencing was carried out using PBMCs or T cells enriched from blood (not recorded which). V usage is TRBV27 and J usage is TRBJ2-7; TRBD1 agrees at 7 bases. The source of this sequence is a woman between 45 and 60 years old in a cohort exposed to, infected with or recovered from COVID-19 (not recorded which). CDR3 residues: CASSPGQTYEQYF. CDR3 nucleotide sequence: TGTGCCAGCAGTCCGGGACAGACCTACGAGCAGTACTTC.